The rows below give T cell receptor beta chains drawn from one sample of a study of shared T cell receptors in the human thymus. Assay used: immunoSEQ multiplex PCR; TCRdb lists only in-frame clones, some missing. The data show about 380,000 clones, 95% seen once. Material for sequencing was thymocytes. Every receptor here comes from a human donor. Each CDR3 is given with its conserved first and last residue. Each record gives: V gene, clone size, J gene, D gene, CDR3 DNA, CDR3 protein. D genes are given only for firm matches. The size entry is marked missing in some rows and otherwise reads once, few, many or a size class.

v_call: TRBV10-3
clone_size: -
j_call: TRBJ2-2
d_call: -
cdr3_nt: TGTGCCATCAGTGAGTTTAGCGGAACGAACACCGGGGAGCTGTTTTTT
cdr3_aa: CAISEFSGTNTGELFF

v_call: TRBV15
clone_size: -
j_call: TRBJ2-1
d_call: -
cdr3_nt: TGTGCCACCAGCAGAGGGACTACAGGGAATGAGCAGTTCTTC
cdr3_aa: CATSRGTTGNEQFF

v_call: TRBV15
clone_size: -
j_call: TRBJ2-7
d_call: TRBD1
cdr3_nt: TGTGCCGCCAGCAATCGGGACAGGGAGTACGAGCAGTACTTC
cdr3_aa: CAASNRDREYEQYF

v_call: TRBV4-2
clone_size: -
j_call: TRBJ2-1
d_call: TRBD2
cdr3_nt: TGTGCCAGCAGCCCCGGACTAGCGGGAGATGAGCAGTTCTTC
cdr3_aa: CASSPGLAGDEQFF

v_call: TRBV15
clone_size: once
j_call: TRBJ1-3
d_call: -
cdr3_nt: TGTGCCACCAGCAGTACTACCCCTACAGGGTATGGAAACACCATATATTTT
cdr3_aa: CATSSTTPTGYGNTIYF

v_call: TRBV30
clone_size: -
j_call: TRBJ2-7
d_call: TRBD1
cdr3_nt: TGTGCCTGGAGTGACCGGGACAGGGGTTACGAGCAGTACTTC
cdr3_aa: CAWSDRDRGYEQYF

v_call: TRBV27
clone_size: -
j_call: TRBJ2-7
d_call: -
cdr3_nt: TGTGCCAGCAGTGCCTCCGGGGGTCATGTCCCCTACGAGCAGTACTTC
cdr3_aa: CASSASGGHVPYEQYF

v_call: TRBV14
clone_size: few
j_call: TRBJ1-2
d_call: -
cdr3_nt: TGTGCCAGCAGCCAAGAGATGGATGGCTACACCTTC
cdr3_aa: CASSQEMDGYTF

v_call: TRBV7-2
clone_size: -
j_call: TRBJ2-1
d_call: -
cdr3_nt: TGTGCCAGCAGCCGCGGCGAGAATGAGCAGTTCTTC
cdr3_aa: CASSRGENEQFF

v_call: TRBV27
clone_size: -
j_call: TRBJ2-7
d_call: TRBD1
cdr3_nt: TGTGCCAGCAGTGGTGGACAGGGGTCTTACTACGAGCAGTACTTC
cdr3_aa: CASSGGQGSYYEQYF

v_call: TRBV19
clone_size: -
j_call: TRBJ2-6
d_call: -
cdr3_nt: TGTGCCAGTAGAGTAGGGGTCTCTGGGGCCAACGTCCTGACTTTC
cdr3_aa: CASRVGVSGANVLTF

v_call: TRBV6-1
clone_size: -
j_call: TRBJ2-4
d_call: -
cdr3_nt: TGTGCCAGCAGTGAAGCGGGAGCCAAAAACATTCAGTACTTC
cdr3_aa: CASSEAGAKNIQYF

v_call: TRBV5-4
clone_size: once
j_call: TRBJ2-5
d_call: TRBD2
cdr3_nt: TGTGCCAGCAGCCCTAACAGAAATCCCAATCTAGCGGGAGGGGGAGAGACCCAGTACTTC
cdr3_aa: CASSPNRNPNLAGGGETQYF

v_call: TRBV19
clone_size: -
j_call: TRBJ1-5
d_call: -
cdr3_nt: TGTGCCAGTAGTCCGGACAGCAAAGATAGCAATCAGCCCCAGCATTTT
cdr3_aa: CASSPDSKDSNQPQHF

v_call: TRBV18
clone_size: -
j_call: TRBJ1-2
d_call: -
cdr3_nt: TGTGCCAGCTCACCACGGTCAGGGACCTTC
cdr3_aa: CASSPRSGTF

v_call: TRBV21-1
clone_size: once
j_call: TRBJ2-1
d_call: -
cdr3_nt: TGTGCCAGCAGCCCCCGAAGCCTGACTAGCGGGAGAGGGGGGTACAATGAGCAGTTCTTC
cdr3_aa: CASSPRSLTSGRGGYNEQFF

v_call: TRBV11-2
clone_size: -
j_call: TRBJ1-5
d_call: -
cdr3_nt: TGTGCCAGCAGCTTAGGTGAAGTCCCAACAGGTCAGCCCCAGCATTTT
cdr3_aa: CASSLGEVPTGQPQHF

v_call: TRBV7-6
clone_size: -
j_call: TRBJ2-1
d_call: -
cdr3_nt: TGTGCCAGCAGCTTAGTCGAGTACGGCTACAATGAGCAGTTCTTC
cdr3_aa: CASSLVEYGYNEQFF

v_call: TRBV28
clone_size: -
j_call: TRBJ1-5
d_call: TRBD1
cdr3_nt: TGTGCCAGCAGCAAACAGGGGGCCGGCAATCAGCCCCAGCATTTT
cdr3_aa: CASSKQGAGNQPQHF

v_call: TRBV11-2
clone_size: -
j_call: TRBJ2-7
d_call: -
cdr3_nt: TGTGCCAGCAGCTTTCTCTACGAGCAGTACTTC
cdr3_aa: CASSFLYEQYF

v_call: TRBV6-1
clone_size: -
j_call: TRBJ1-5
d_call: -
cdr3_nt: TGTGCCAGCATGAAAACGGAGCATCAGCATTTT
cdr3_aa: CASMKTEHQHF

v_call: TRBV27
clone_size: -
j_call: TRBJ2-3
d_call: TRBD2
cdr3_nt: TGTGCCAGCAGTTTATCCTATGGGACTAGCGGGAAGCAGAAGGTTTATACGCAGTATTTT
cdr3_aa: CASSLSYGTSGKQKVYTQYF

v_call: TRBV27
clone_size: -
j_call: TRBJ2-1
d_call: TRBD2
cdr3_nt: TGTGCCAGCAGCCCATCCCCTAGCGGGATTCCCCTTTACAATGAGCAGTTCTTC
cdr3_aa: CASSPSPSGIPLYNEQFF

v_call: TRBV28
clone_size: -
j_call: TRBJ1-4
d_call: -
cdr3_nt: TGTGCCACGCGCAGGGCGAAGAATGAAAAACTGTTTTTT
cdr3_aa: CATRRAKNEKLFF

v_call: TRBV6-1
clone_size: -
j_call: TRBJ2-7
d_call: -
cdr3_nt: TGTGCCAGCACGGGTAACCCGATCGAGCAGTACTTC
cdr3_aa: CASTGNPIEQYF

v_call: TRBV7-3
clone_size: -
j_call: TRBJ2-3
d_call: TRBD2
cdr3_nt: TGTGCCAGCAGCGGTGACAGTTTGGGGGAGGGCAGGTCCGATACGCAGTATTTT
cdr3_aa: CASSGDSLGEGRSDTQYF

v_call: TRBV25-1
clone_size: -
j_call: TRBJ2-5
d_call: -
cdr3_nt: TGTGCCAGCAGTAGACAGGAGGGGTCCAAAGAGACCCAGTACTTC
cdr3_aa: CASSRQEGSKETQYF

v_call: TRBV7-8
clone_size: -
j_call: TRBJ1-3
d_call: -
cdr3_nt: TGTGCCAGCAGCCCCACCCTTAATAGAGGGTACTCCTCTGGAAACACCATATATTTT
cdr3_aa: CASSPTLNRGYSSGNTIYF

v_call: TRBV4-2
clone_size: -
j_call: TRBJ2-7
d_call: TRBD2
cdr3_nt: TGTGCCAGCAGCCAAGTTCCCGGGACTAGCGGGAGTTTCGCCTACGAGCAGTACTTC
cdr3_aa: CASSQVPGTSGSFAYEQYF

v_call: TRBV20-1
clone_size: -
j_call: TRBJ2-1
d_call: -
cdr3_nt: TGCAGTGCCAAAAGGAACAATGAGCAGTTCTTC
cdr3_aa: CSAKRNNEQFF

v_call: TRBV29-1
clone_size: once
j_call: TRBJ1-2
d_call: -
cdr3_nt: TGCAGCGTTGACTCGCTGGCAGGGAATTGCTATGGCTACACCTTC
cdr3_aa: CSVDSLAGNCYGYTF

v_call: TRBV6-1
clone_size: -
j_call: TRBJ1-6
d_call: -
cdr3_nt: TGTGCCAGCAGCCAACGGAGCTCCTATAATTCACCCCTCCACTTT
cdr3_aa: CASSQRSSYNSPLHF

v_call: TRBV7-2
clone_size: -
j_call: TRBJ2-4
d_call: TRBD2
cdr3_nt: TGTGCCAGCAGCCGCGGGGGAGCGGGAGGGTCCAAAAACATTCAGTACTTC
cdr3_aa: CASSRGGAGGSKNIQYF

v_call: TRBV11-2
clone_size: -
j_call: TRBJ1-2
d_call: -
cdr3_nt: TGTGCCAGCAGCTTAGGTGCGGGGAGTGACGGCTACACCTTC
cdr3_aa: CASSLGAGSDGYTF

v_call: TRBV11-2
clone_size: -
j_call: TRBJ1-1
d_call: -
cdr3_nt: TGTGCCAGCAGCCCCCCCCAACAGGGAGGGGGCACTGAAGCTTTCTTT
cdr3_aa: CASSPPQQGGGTEAFF

v_call: TRBV4-3
clone_size: -
j_call: TRBJ1-5
d_call: -
cdr3_nt: TGCGCCAGCAGCCAAGATCGGGGGGGAGATTTTAACAATCAGCCCCAGCATTTT
cdr3_aa: CASSQDRGGDFNNQPQHF